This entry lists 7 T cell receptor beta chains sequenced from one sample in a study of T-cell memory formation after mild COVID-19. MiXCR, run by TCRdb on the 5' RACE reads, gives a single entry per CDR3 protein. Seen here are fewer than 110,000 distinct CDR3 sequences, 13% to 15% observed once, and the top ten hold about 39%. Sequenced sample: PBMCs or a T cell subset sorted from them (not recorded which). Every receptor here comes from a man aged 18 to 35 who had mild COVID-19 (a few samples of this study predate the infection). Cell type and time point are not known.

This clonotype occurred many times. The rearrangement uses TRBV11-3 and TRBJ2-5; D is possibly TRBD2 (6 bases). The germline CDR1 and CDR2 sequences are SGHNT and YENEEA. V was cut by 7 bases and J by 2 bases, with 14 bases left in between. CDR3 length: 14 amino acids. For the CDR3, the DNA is TGTGCCAGCACCTCAAAAGGACTACAAGAGACCCAGTACTTC. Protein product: CASTSKGLQETQYF.

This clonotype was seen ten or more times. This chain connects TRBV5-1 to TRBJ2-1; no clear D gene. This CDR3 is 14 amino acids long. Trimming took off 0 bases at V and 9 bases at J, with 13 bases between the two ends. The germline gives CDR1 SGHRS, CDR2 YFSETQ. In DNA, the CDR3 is TGCGCCAGCAGCTTGGCTGTAGCCGATTTTGAGCAGTTCTTC. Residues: CASSLAVADFEQFF.

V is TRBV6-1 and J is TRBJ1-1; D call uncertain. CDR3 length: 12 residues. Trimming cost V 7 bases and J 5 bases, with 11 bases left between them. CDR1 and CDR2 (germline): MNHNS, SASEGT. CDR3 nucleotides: TGTGCCAGCAAGTGGTCGGGAACTGAAGCTTTCTTT. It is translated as CASKWSGTEAFF.

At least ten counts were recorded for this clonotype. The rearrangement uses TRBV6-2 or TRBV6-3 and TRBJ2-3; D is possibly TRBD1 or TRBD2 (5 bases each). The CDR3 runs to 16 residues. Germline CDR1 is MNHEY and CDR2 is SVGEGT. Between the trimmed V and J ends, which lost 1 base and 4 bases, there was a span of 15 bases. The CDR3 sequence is CASSYLTARGADTQYF. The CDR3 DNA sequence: TGTGCCAGCAGTTACTTAACAGCGAGGGGCGCAGATACGCAGTATTTT.

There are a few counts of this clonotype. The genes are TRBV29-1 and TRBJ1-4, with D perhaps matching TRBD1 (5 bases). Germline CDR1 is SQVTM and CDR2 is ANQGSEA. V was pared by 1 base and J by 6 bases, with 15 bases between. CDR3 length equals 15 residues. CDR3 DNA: TGCAGCGTTGAAGGTGTAGGACATGGGGATGAAAAACTGTTTTTT. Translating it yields CSVEGVGHGDEKLFF.

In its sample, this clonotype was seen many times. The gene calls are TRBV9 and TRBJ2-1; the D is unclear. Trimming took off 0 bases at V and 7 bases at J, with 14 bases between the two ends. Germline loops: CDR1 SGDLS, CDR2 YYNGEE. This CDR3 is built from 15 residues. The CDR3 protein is CASSVDNSAKNEQFF. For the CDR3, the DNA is TGTGCCAGCAGCGTAGACAACTCCGCGAAGAATGAGCAGTTCTTC.

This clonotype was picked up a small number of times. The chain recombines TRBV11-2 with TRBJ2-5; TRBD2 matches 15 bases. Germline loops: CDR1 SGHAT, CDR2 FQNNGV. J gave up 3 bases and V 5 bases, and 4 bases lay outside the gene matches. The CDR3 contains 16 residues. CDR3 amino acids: CASSGRTSGGEETQYF. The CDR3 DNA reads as TGTGCCAGCAGCGGCCGGACTAGCGGGGGGGAAGAGACCCAGTACTTC.